Listed here are 14 T cell receptor beta chains from one sample, sequenced in a study of blood T cell repertoires in COVID-19. Data came from immunoSEQ multiplex PCR; TCRdb stores just in-frame clones and leaves some out. The table includes 95,000 to 150,000 clones, 80% detected once. Sequenced sample: peripheral blood. The receptor set was obtained from a human donor in a cohort sampled during active COVID-19.

Only one count was recorded for this clone. The rearrangement links TRBV2 to TRBJ2-7; 10 nucleotides align to TRBD1. V was clipped by 7 bases and J by 7 bases; unmatched bases: 10. CDR3 length equals 14 residues. From germline, CDR1 is SNHLY and CDR2 FYNNEI. The CDR3 bases are TGTGCCAGCATACGGACAGGGGGGATAAGGGAGCAGTACTTC. Protein sequence: CASIRTGGIREQYF.

The rearrangement joins TRBV7-9 to TRBJ2-7, with D possibly being TRBD2 (5 bases). This CDR3 spans 13 amino acids. V shed 5 bases and J shed 0 bases, with 8 bases lying between them. From germline, CDR1 is SEHNR and CDR2 FQNEAQ (reference sequence). CDR3 nucleotide sequence: TGTGCCAGCAGCCACCGGGACTCCTACGAGCAGTACTTC. Protein product: CASSHRDSYEQYF.

The chain couples TRBV6-5 to TRBJ1-3; D possibly corresponds to TRBD1 (6 bases). Germline V CDR1 and CDR2: MNHEY, SVGAGI. Trimming took off 2 bases at V and 2 bases at J, with 10 bases between the two ends. This CDR3 spans 15 amino acids. The CDR3 coding sequence is TGTGCCAGCAGTTACACCAGGGGTCCTGGAAACACCATATATTTT. Translating gives CASSYTRGPGNTIYF.

This clone was counted a few times. The CDR3 nucleotides are TGTGCCAGCAGCTTAATCGGGACAGACCTGAACACTGAAGCTTTCTTT. Amino acid sequence: CASSLIGTDLNTEAFF. The chain recombines TRBV7-2 with TRBJ1-1; 7 bases line up with TRBD1. J gave up 0 bases and V 2 bases, and 6 bases lay outside the gene matches. CDR3 length: 16 residues. Germline values: CDR1 SGHTA, CDR2 FQGNSA.

This sequence joins TRBV10-3 and TRBJ2-1, with 7 bases lining up with TRBD1. Germline V gene sequence: CDR1 ENHRY, CDR2 SYGVKD. This CDR3 comprises 15 residues. With 5 bases clipped from V and 7 bases from J, the junction kept 11 bases outside the gene matches. The CDR3 DNA sequence: TGTGCCATCAGTCAGACAGACCTCAGGGGGAATGAGCAGTTCTTC. Amino acid sequence: CAISQTDLRGNEQFF.

The chain carries TRBV5-1 and TRBJ2-7; D call uncertain. The CDR3 runs 15 residues. Germline V gene sequence: CDR1 SGHRS, CDR2 YFSETQ. Between the trimmed V and J ends, which lost 0 bases and 7 bases, there was a span of 17 bases. The CDR3 sequence: CASSLARQSRFEQYF. The CDR3 DNA reads TGCGCCAGCAGCTTGGCTCGCCAAAGCAGGTTTGAGCAGTACTTC.

This chain joins TRBV7-2 and TRBJ2-3; 7 positions agree with TRBD1. This CDR3 is built from 17 residues. CDR1 and CDR2 from the germline V gene are SGHTA and FQGNSA. J gave up 1 base and V 2 bases, and 9 bases lay outside the gene matches. The DNA of the CDR3 is TGTGCCAGCAGCTTATACAGGGGTCGGTTTGGCACAGATACGCAGTATTTT. Its translation: CASSLYRGRFGTDTQYF.

This rearrangement joins TRBV19 to TRBJ1-2; TRBD1 is a possible D gene (5 bases). The V gene lost 3 bases and the J gene lost 5 bases, with 13 bases spanning the gap. CDR3 size: 14 residues. Germline V CDR1 and CDR2: LNHDA, SQIVND (reference sequence). DNA for the CDR3: TGTGCCAGTAGTATTACCGCAGGGCGTTATGGCTACACCTTC. As protein: CASSITAGRYGYTF.

This chain connects TRBV10-3 to TRBJ1-4; 10 nucleotides match TRBD1. The germline V gene has CDR1 ENHRY and CDR2 SYGVKD. The J segment lost 6 bases and the V segment lost 10 bases, leaving 8 bases of the junction unmatched. This CDR3 spans 14 amino acids. In DNA form, the CDR3 reads TGTGCCACTGGGACAGGGGAGGCGGATGAAAAACTGTTTTTT. Protein product: CATGTGEADEKLFF.

The rearrangement uses TRBV10-3 and TRBJ2-5; TRBD2 matches 8 bases. Germline-derived CDR1 and CDR2 are ENHRY and SYGVKD. This CDR3 region has 15 residues. V was clipped by 6 bases and J by 3 bases; unmatched bases: 9. The CDR3 region has the DNA TGTGCCATCAGCGACCCGGCACTAGCGGAAGAGACCCAGTACTTC. The encoded protein is CAISDPALAEETQYF.

The chain is built from TRBV6-6 and TRBJ2-7, with 7 bases fitting TRBD1. CDR3 size: 16 residues. The germline gives CDR1 MNHNY, CDR2 SVGAGI (reference sequence). Trimming at V came to 0 bases and at J to 3 bases, leaving 8 bases not matched to a gene. The CDR3 DNA sequence: TGTGCCAGCAGTTACTCGAACAGGGGTGTCCGCTACGAGCAGTACTTC. Its translation: CASSYSNRGVRYEQYF.

The V call is TRBV6-6, the J call TRBJ2-7, with 7 bases identical to TRBD2. J lost 7 bases, V lost 5 bases, and 2 bases had no gene match. The CDR3 totals 11 residues. Germline-derived CDR1 and CDR2 are MNHNY and SVGAGI (reference sequence). CDR3 nucleotide sequence: TGTGCCAGCAGTACGGGGGGAGAGCAGTACTTC. The encoded protein is CASSTGGEQYF.

J is TRBJ1-2 and V is TRBV27, with D maybe TRBD1 (6 bases). CDR3 length: 13 residues. Looked up from germline, CDR1 is MNHEY and CDR2 is SMNVEV (reference sequence). The V end lost 5 bases, the J end lost 7 bases, and 14 bases lay between the germline ends. The DNA for the CDR3 is TGTGCCAGCAGTCGAACAGAGGGGGTTGGCTACACCTTC. Translation: CASSRTEGVGYTF.

This clone came up once. V is TRBV7-8 and J is TRBJ2-3, with no clear D. CDR1 and CDR2 from the germline V gene are SGHVS and FQNEAQ. This CDR3 spans 12 amino acids. Deletions cut 4 bases from V and 5 bases from J, with 7 bases between. CDR3 DNA: TGTGCCAGCAGCTATCGTAGAGATACGCAGTATTTT. Its translation is CASSYRRDTQYF.